The T cell receptor (beta chain) under discussion was sequenced for a study of glioma-infiltrating T cells. General study results and limits: Very few CDR3 sequences were shared between tissue and blood. Above-expected tissue-blood divergence occurred in all gliomas, most in low-grade ones.

The CDR3 is 16 amino acids. Looked up from germline, CDR1 is SGHRS and CDR2 is YFSETQ. V lost 0 bases and J lost 4; bases outside the gene matches: 9. Remarks on this clonotype: Its antigen is not identified.

Using RNA template, CDR3s of TCR alpha and beta were amplified with iRepertoire arm-PCR. One-step reverse transcription and amplification started from roughly 100-400 ng of tissue mRNA or PBMC total RNA. MiXCR, run by TCRdb on the multiplex PCR reads, gives a single entry per CDR3 protein. The data contain 150,000 to 200,000 distinct CDR3 sequences, around 30% of them singletons. Material for sequencing was glioma tissue, nonneoplastic brain tissue, or PBMCs (not recorded which). The TCR originated in a human donor with low-grade glioma or glioblastoma, undergoing nonglioma brain surgery, or in good health (not recorded which). The rearrangement links TRBV5-1 to TRBJ2-7; 8 bases line up with TRBD2. CDR3 sequence reads: CASSLGPSGGGYEQYF. CDR3 DNA sequence: TGCGCCAGCAGCTTGGGTCCGAGCGGGGGCGGGTACGAGCAGTACTTC.